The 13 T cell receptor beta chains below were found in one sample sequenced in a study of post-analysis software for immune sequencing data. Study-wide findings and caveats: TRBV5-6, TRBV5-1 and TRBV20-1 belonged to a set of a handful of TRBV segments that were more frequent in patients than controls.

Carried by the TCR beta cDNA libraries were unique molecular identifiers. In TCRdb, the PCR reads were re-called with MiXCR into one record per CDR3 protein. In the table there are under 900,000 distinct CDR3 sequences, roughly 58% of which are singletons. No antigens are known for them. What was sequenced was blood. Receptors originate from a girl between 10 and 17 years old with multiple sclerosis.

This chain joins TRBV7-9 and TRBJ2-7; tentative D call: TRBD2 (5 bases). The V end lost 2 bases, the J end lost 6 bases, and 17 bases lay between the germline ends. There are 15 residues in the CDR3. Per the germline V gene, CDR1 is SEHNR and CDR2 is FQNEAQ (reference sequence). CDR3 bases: TGTGCCAGCAGCTTAAAGATCGTGGGAGAGGGCGAGCAGTACTTC. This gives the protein CASSLKIVGEGEQYF.

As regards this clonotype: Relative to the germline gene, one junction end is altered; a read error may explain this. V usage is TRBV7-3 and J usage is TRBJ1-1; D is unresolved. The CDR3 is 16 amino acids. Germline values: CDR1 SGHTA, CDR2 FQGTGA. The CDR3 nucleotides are TGTGCCGGCAGCTCGAACGGCCTGGGGAGTGGCACTGAAGCTTTCTTT. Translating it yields CAGSSNGLGSGTEAFF.

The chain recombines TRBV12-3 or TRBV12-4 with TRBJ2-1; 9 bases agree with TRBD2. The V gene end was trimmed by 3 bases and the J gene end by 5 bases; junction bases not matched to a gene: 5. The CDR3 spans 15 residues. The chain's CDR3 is CASSFGGGDHNEQFF. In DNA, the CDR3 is TGTGCCAGCAGTTTCGGCGGGGGGGACCACAATGAGCAGTTCTTC.

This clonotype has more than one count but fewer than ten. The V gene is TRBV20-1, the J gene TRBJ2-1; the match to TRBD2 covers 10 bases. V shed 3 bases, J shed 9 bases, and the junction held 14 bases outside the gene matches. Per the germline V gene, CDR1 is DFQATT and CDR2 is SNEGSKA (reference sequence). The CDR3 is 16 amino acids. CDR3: CSARAPYTSGKAEQFF. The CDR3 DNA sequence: TGCAGTGCTAGGGCCCCGTACACTAGCGGGAAGGCTGAGCAGTTCTTC.

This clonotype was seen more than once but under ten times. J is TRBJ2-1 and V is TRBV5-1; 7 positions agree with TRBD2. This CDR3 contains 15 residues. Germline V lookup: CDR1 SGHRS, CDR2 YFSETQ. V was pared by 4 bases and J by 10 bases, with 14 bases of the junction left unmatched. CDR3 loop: CASSLEEGGGYEQFF. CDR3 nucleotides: TGCGCCAGCAGCCTTGAGGAGGGCGGGGGTTACGAGCAGTTCTTC. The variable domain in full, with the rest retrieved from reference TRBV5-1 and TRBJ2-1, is KAGVTQTPRYLIKTRGQQVTLSCSPISGHRSVSWYQQTPGQGLQFLFEYFSETQRNKGNFPGRFSGRQFSNSRSEMNVSTLELGDSALYLCASSLEEGGGYEQFFGPGTRLTVL.

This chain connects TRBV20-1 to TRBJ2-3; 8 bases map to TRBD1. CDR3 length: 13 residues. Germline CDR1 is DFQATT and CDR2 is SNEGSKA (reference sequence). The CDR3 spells CRVGQGSTDTQYF. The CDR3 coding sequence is TGCAGGGTAGGACAGGGAAGCACAGATACGCAGTATTTT.

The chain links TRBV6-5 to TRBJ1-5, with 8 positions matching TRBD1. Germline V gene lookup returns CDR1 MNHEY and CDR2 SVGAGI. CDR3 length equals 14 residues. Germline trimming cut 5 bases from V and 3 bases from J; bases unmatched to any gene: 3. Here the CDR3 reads CASSTGGHNQPQHF. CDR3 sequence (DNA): TGTGCCAGCAGTACAGGGGGACACAATCAGCCCCAGCATTTT.

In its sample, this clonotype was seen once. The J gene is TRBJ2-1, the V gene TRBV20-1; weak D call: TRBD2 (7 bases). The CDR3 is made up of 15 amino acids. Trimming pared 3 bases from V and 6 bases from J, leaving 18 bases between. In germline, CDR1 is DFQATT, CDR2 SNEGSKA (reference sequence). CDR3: CSARRGLVQINEQFF. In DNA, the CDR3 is TGCAGTGCTAGGCGGGGGCTAGTTCAGATCAATGAGCAGTTCTTC.

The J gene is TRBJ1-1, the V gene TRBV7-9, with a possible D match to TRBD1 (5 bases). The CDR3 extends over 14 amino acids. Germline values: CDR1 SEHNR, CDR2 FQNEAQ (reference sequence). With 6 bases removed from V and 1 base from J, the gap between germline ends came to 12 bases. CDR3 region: CASRMGQGNTEAFF. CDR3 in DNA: TGTGCCAGCAGGATGGGGCAAGGGAACACTGAAGCTTTCTTT.

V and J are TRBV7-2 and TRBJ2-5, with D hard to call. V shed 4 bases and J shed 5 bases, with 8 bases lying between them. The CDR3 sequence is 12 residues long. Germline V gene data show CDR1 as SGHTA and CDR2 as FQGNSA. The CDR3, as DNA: TGTGCCAGCAGCTCCGATGGGGAGACCCAGTACTTC. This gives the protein CASSSDGETQYF.

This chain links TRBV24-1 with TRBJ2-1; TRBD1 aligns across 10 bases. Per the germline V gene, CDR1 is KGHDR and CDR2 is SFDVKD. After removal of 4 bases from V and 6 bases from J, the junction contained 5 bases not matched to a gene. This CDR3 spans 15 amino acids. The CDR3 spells CATSDRTGGGNEQFF. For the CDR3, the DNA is TGTGCCACCAGTGACAGGACAGGGGGTGGCAATGAGCAGTTCTTC.

The CDR3 DNA reads as TGTGCCAGCAGCCTGTTAAGGAACGCGAACACTGAAGCTTTCTTT. It encodes CASSLLRNANTEAFF. The chain is built from TRBV14 and TRBJ1-1; no clear D. Trimming removed 4 bases from V and 1 base from J, with 13 bases in between. Germline V gene data show CDR1 as SGHDN and CDR2 as FVKESK. The CDR3 runs to 15 residues. Full variable domain (outside the CDR3, taken from reference TRBV14 and TRBJ1-1): EAGVTQFPSHSVIEKGQTVTLRCDPISGHDNLYWYRRVMGKEIKFLLHFVKESKQDESGMPNNRFLAERTGGTYSTLKVQPAELEDSGVYFCASSLLRNANTEAFFGQGTRLTVV.

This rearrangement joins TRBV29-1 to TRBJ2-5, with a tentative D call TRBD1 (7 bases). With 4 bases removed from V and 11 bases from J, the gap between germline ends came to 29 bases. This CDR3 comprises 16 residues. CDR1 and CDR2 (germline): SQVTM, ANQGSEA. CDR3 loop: CSVVPSWTGLWGEQYF. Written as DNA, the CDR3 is TGCAGCGTTGTCCCCTCTTGGACAGGCTTATGGGGGGAGCAGTACTTC.